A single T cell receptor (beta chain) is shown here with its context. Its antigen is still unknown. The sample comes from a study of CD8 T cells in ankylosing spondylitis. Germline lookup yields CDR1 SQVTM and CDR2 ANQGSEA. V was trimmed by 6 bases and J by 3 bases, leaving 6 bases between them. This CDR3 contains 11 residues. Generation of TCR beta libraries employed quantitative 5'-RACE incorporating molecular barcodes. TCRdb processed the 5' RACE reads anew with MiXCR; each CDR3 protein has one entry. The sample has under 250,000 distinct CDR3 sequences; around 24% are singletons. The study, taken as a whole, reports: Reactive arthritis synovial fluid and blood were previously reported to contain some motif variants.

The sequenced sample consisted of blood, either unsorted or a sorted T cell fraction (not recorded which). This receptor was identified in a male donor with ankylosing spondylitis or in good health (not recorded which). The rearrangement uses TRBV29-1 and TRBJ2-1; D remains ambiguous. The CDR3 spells CSVSNYNEQFF. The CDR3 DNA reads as TGCAGCGTGAGTAACTACAATGAGCAGTTCTTC.